This TCR beta chain came from a study of regulatory T cells in long-lasting Graves disease. Whole-study context: Prior antithyroid drug treatment in newly diagnosed Graves' patients lasted under 3 months.

Per the germline V gene, CDR1 is GTSNPN and CDR2 is SVGIG (reference sequence). The CDR3 loop spans 13 amino acids. The germline V and J ends were trimmed by 2 bases and 6 bases, with 13 bases remaining between them. The time point was: newly diagnosed GD, antithyroid drugs for less than 3 months. Following extraction of RNA from PBMCs, that RNA was used to make the TCR library. Both iRepertoire HTBI primers and Arm-PCR of CDR3 regions were used to build the TCR beta libraries. One entry per CDR3 protein, called by TCRdb with MiXCR from the multiplex PCR reads. The sample gives a few hundred thousand distinct CDR3 sequences, approximately 12% of which show up once; approximately 20% is in the top ten. This sample also appeared in a second study, on T cells in Graves' hyperthyroidism and ophthalmopathy. That source notes: Blood shared most expanded thyroid clonotypes above 0.001. Model-based prediction identified ophthalmopathy a median about 6.8 months prior to its onset.

The source material was peripheral blood mononuclear cells (PBMCs), sampled at new diagnosis, from a patient treated with antithyroid drugs. The origin of this receptor is a young woman with Graves disease. The chain recombines TRBV30 with TRBJ1-1; D gene unclear. The CDR3 sequence is CAWSWAPDAEAFF. As DNA, the CDR3 is TGTGCCTGGAGTTGGGCCCCCGACGCTGAAGCTTTCTTT.